This TCR beta chain was recovered during a study of T cell repertoires and Cas9 in healthy adults (dated by TCRdb to the late 2010s). For the study in its entirety: Within the CD4 and CD8 compartments, the researchers characterized SpCas9-reactive T cells in terms of multi-effector potency, cytotoxicity and lineage determination. The study examined preexisting T cell immunity against the Streptococcus pyogenes Cas9 nuclease (SpCas9) used in CRISPR gene editing. What the research found in general, with its limitations: In vitro, the proliferation and function of SpCas9-reactive effector T cells were reported to be mitigated by SpCas9-reactive regulatory T cells.

Donors were healthy humans. Library generation was performed with the immunoSEQ multiplex PCR assay. As stored in TCRdb, this immuneACCESS dataset retains in-frame rearrangements with V and J assigned. A fraction of the clones does not appear; measured against another copy, unresolved V genes explain less than half of the discrepancy, and the remainder lacks a known reason. This sample gives around 25,000 clones in total; roughly nine tenths of them show up just once. The top ten clones comprise 0.69% of the sample. V drops 3 bases and J drops 4 bases, leaving 9 bases in between. The CDR3 contains 13 residues, cysteine and phenylalanine counted. Just CDR3 DNA is preserved here, 39 bases in frame from base 1. The germline V gene sets CDR1 to MGHDK and CDR2 to SYGVNS. For this clone: Its antigen target is currently unknown. No base quality values were provided; no much bigger clone lies one nucleotide off.

This sequence was found in a human donor in good health. The sample taken for sequencing was CD4+ effector T cells (CD127+, CD25-, CD137-, CD154-) from PBMCs; culture status not recorded. The chain joins TRBV25-1 to TRBJ1-1; TRBD1 is a weak D gene call, 5 bases matching. The CDR3: CASSDLRVTEAFF. Here is the DNA: TGTGCCAGCAGTGACCTCAGGGTCACTGAAGCTTTCTTT.